The present TCR beta chain was sequenced within a study of type 1 and type 2 diabetes patients. General study points: Both CD4+ and CD8+ type 2 diabetes repertoires showed significantly higher diversity than type 1.

Amplification started from genomic DNA. The TCR beta CDR3 region was amplified using 30 forward and 13 reverse primers. MiXCR was run by TCRdb on the multiplex PCR reads, yielding one entry per CDR3 protein. The data contain fewer than 300,000 distinct CDR3 sequences, 47% of them singletons. CDR1 LNHDA and CDR2 SQIVND come from the germline V gene (reference sequence). The V gene lost 2 bases and the J gene lost 7 bases, with 14 bases spanning the gap. The CDR3 runs to 14 residues. Worth noting for this clonotype: Its matching antigen is unknown.

Material: peripheral blood mononuclear cells (PBMCs). The receptor was derived from a man aged 18 to 30 with type 2 diabetes. The J gene is TRBJ1-2, the V gene TRBV19; D gene uncertain. CDR3 loop: CASSILDRQAGYTF. The CDR3 bases are TGTGCCAGTAGTATACTGGACCGGCAAGCTGGCTACACCTTC.